What follows are 4 T cell receptor beta chains derived from one specimen sequenced in a study of T cell responses to AZD1222 COVID-19 vaccine. Measured with immunoSEQ multiplex PCR; TCRdb has only the in-frame clones, and not every one. The data contain around 200,000 clones, 94% of them singletons. This material consisted of peripheral blood, taken 28 days after the second AZD1222 dose. The source of these receptors is an adult who received the AZD1222 COVID-19 vaccine.

The chain employs TRBV7-9 and TRBJ2-7; TRBD2 aligns across 7 bases. Germline CDR1 SEHNR, CDR2 FQNEAQ (reference sequence). V gave up 6 bases and J gave up 5 bases; unmatched junction bases: 10. The CDR3 has 14 amino acids. CDR3 coding DNA: TGTGCCAGCAGTCAAGGACTAGTCGGCCACGAGCAGTACTTC. It specifies CASSQGLVGHEQYF.

The rearrangement joins TRBV5-1 to TRBJ2-3; 9 bases are shared with TRBD2. Germline V gene lookup returns CDR1 SGHRS and CDR2 YFSETQ. V was clipped by 0 bases and J by 7 bases; unmatched bases: 6. This CDR3 is built from 15 residues. The CDR3: CASSLGLAGLNTQYF. DNA of the CDR3: TGCGCCAGCAGCTTGGGGCTAGCGGGGTTAAATACGCAGTATTTT.

The genes are TRBV24-1 and TRBJ2-6; 10 positions match TRBD1. The CDR3 spans 21 residues. The J segment lost 2 bases and the V segment lost 2 bases, leaving 14 bases of the junction unmatched. From germline, CDR1 is KGHDR and CDR2 SFDVKD. CDR3 region: CATSDSSRDRGIHTGANVLTF. The CDR3 DNA reads as TGTGCCACCAGTGATTCATCTCGGGACAGGGGCATCCATACTGGGGCCAACGTCCTGACTTTC.

As for this clone: Other DNA sequences within the sample encode an identical CDR3. The chain joins TRBV7-9 to TRBJ2-6; no reliable D call. Germline CDR1 and CDR2: SEHNR and FQNEAQ (reference sequence). This CDR3 contains 15 residues. V lost 2 bases to trimming and J lost 1 base, with 6 bases between them. The CDR3 is CASSLSASGANVLTF. CDR3 bases: TGTGCCAGCAGCTTATCAGCGTCTGGGGCCAACGTCCTGACTTTC.